The 21 T cell receptor beta chains below were found in one sample sequenced in a study of cytomegalovirus exposure and HLA in healthy donors. The study ran its PCR with 60 Vbeta and 13 Jbeta primers. Some clones are missing from TCRdb's copy, which holds only in-frame ones; the method was immunoSEQ multiplex PCR. Altogether some 170,000 clones are present, roughly three quarters being singletons, with the ten largest covering roughly 9%. Sample: PBMCs. The receptors shown here come from a man younger than 35 in good health and CMV-seropositive.

This clone came up once. V and J are TRBV18 and TRBJ1-4; D remains unclear. CDR1 KGHSH and CDR2 LQKENI come from the germline V gene. The CDR3 sequence is 16 residues long. V was cut by 2 bases and J by 0 bases, with 10 bases left in between. The CDR3 loop is CASSPEGSATNEKLFF. The CDR3 bases are TGTGCCAGCTCACCAGAGGGCTCAGCAACTAATGAAAAACTGTTTTTT. The variable domain in full, completed from reference TRBV18 and TRBJ1-4, reads NAGVMQNPRHLVRRRGQEARLRCSPMKGHSHVYWYRQLPEEGLKFMVYLQKENIIDESGMPKERFSAEFPKEGPSILRIQQVVRGDSAAYFCASSPEGSATNEKLFFGSGTQLSVL.

With respect to this clone: Sequence at one end of the junction differs from germline and may be a read error. The J gene is TRBJ2-6, the V gene TRBV7-2, with a weak D call TRBD1 (5 bases). The CDR3 runs to 17 residues. Germline loops: CDR1 SGHTA, CDR2 FQGNSA. The DNA of the CDR3 is TGTGCCAGCAGCTTAGTGGGGTTGCGCTCTGGGGCCAACGGCCTGACTTTC. Translated, it gives CASSLVGLRSGANGLTF. Combining the CDR3 with reference TRBV7-2 and TRBJ2-6 gives the whole variable domain GAGVSQSPSNKVTEKGKDVELRCDPISGHTALYWYRQSLGQGLEFLIYFQGNSAPDKSGLPSDRFSAERTGGSVSTLTIQRTQQEDSAVYLCASSLVGLRSGANGLTFGAGSRLTVL.

This clone came up a few times. The V call is TRBV27, the J call TRBJ2-7; 10 nucleotides align to TRBD2. The V gene end was trimmed by 5 bases and the J gene end by 3 bases; junction bases not matched to a gene: 4. The germline V gene encodes CDR1 MNHEY and CDR2 SMNVEV (reference sequence). This CDR3 has 14 residues. CDR3 DNA: TGTGCCAGCAGTATCTCTAGCGGGGGCTACGAGCAGTACTTC. It encodes CASSISSGGYEQYF.

The chain has TRBV5-4 and TRBJ1-4, with D maybe TRBD1 (6 bases). Germline V lookup: CDR1 SGHNT, CDR2 YYREEE (reference sequence). Between the trimmed V and J ends, which lost 4 bases and 16 bases, there was a span of 14 bases. The CDR3 is 11 amino acids. This CDR3 reads CASSPKQGRFF. CDR3 nucleotides: TGTGCCAGCAGCCCGAAACAGGGTAGGTTTTTT.

The rearrangement joins TRBV6-4 to TRBJ1-2; D is possibly TRBD1 (5 bases). V lost 7 bases and J lost 4, with 19 bases in between. This CDR3 is built from 15 residues. Germline V gene sequence: CDR1 MRHNA, CDR2 SNTAGT. The CDR3 sequence: CASTPEKGAGYGYTF. The CDR3 DNA is TGTGCCAGCACCCCGGAAAAAGGGGCAGGCTATGGCTACACCTTC.

The chain carries TRBV6-6 and TRBJ2-1, with a tentative D call TRBD2 (6 bases). V gave up 1 base and J gave up 5 bases, with 9 bases separating them. There are 14 residues in the CDR3. Germline V gene data show CDR1 as MNHNY and CDR2 as SVGAGI (reference sequence). CDR3: CASSYFGSNNEQFF. CDR3 nucleotide sequence: TGTGCCAGCAGTTACTTCGGGAGTAACAATGAGCAGTTCTTC.

The chain couples TRBV4-3 to TRBJ1-2, with a weak D call TRBD1 (6 bases). The CDR3 spans 13 residues. V was clipped by 4 bases and J by 5 bases, with 11 bases between them. Germline CDR1 reads LGHNA; CDR2 reads YSLEER. This CDR3 reads CASSPQGGYGYTF. DNA of the CDR3: TGCGCCAGCAGCCCCCAAGGGGGATATGGCTACACCTTC.

The chain joins TRBV2 to TRBJ1-2; D call uncertain. The CDR3 loop spans 13 amino acids. CDR1 SNHLY and CDR2 FYNNEI come from the germline V gene. The V and J ends lost 0 bases and 4 bases respectively, with 6 bases between them. For the CDR3, the DNA is TGTGCCAGCAGTGAAGCAGAGGGCTATGGCTACACCTTC. It codes for CASSEAEGYGYTF.

The chain uses TRBV2 and TRBJ1-2; 8 bases fit TRBD1. The CDR3 is made up of 14 amino acids. Germline V CDR1 and CDR2: SNHLY, FYNNEI. Trimming took 7 bases from V and 1 from J; bases not matched to a gene: 5. The CDR3 is CASTEDRVNYGYTF. As DNA, the CDR3 is TGTGCCAGCACCGAGGACAGGGTTAACTATGGCTACACCTTC. Supplemented by reference TRBV2 and TRBJ1-2, the full variable domain reads EPEVTQTPSHQVTQMGQEVILRCVPISNHLYFYWYRQILGQKVEFLVSFYNNEISEKSEIFDDQFSVERPDGSNFTLKIRSTKLEDSAMYFCASTEDRVNYGYTFGSGTRLTVV.

The J gene is TRBJ1-2, the V gene TRBV10-1; D remains unclear. V lost 2 bases, J lost 0 bases, and 4 bases lay in between. Germline CDR1 WNHNN, CDR2 SYGVQD (reference sequence). The CDR3 contains 13 residues. The CDR3 DNA sequence: TGCGCCAGCAGTGAGCAGGCTAACTATGGCTACACCTTC. This sequence encodes CASSEQANYGYTF.

CDR3 bases: TGTGCCAGTAGTTCCCTCGCCCGCCTGAGCACTGAAGCTTTCTTT. This gives the protein CASSSLARLSTEAFF. The chain employs TRBV19 and TRBJ1-1, with no clear D. The germline V gene encodes CDR1 LNHDA and CDR2 SQIVND (reference sequence). The V end was cut by 5 bases, the J end by 4 bases, with 17 bases between. This CDR3 has 15 residues.

This rearrangement joins TRBV12-5 to TRBJ2-6; 7 nucleotides line up with TRBD1. The germline gives CDR1 LGHNT, CDR2 FRNRAP. J was trimmed by 4 bases and V by 6 bases; bases with no gene match: 9. This CDR3 spans 16 amino acids. The CDR3: CASGSQQGSGANVLTF. The CDR3, as DNA: TGTGCTAGTGGGTCTCAACAGGGGTCCGGGGCCAACGTCCTGACTTTC.

The J gene is TRBJ2-1, the V gene TRBV6-6; 9 bases agree with TRBD1. The V gene's germline CDR1 is MNHNY and CDR2 SVGAGI (reference sequence). V lost 6 bases to trimming and J lost 3 bases; unmatched junction nucleotides: 6. CDR3 length equals 15 residues. CDR3 in DNA: TGTGCCAGCAGCTTCCGGGACAGGGACTACAATGAGCAGTTCTTC. Translation gives CASSFRDRDYNEQFF.

The V and J genes are TRBV11-2 and TRBJ1-6; no reliable D call. The CDR3 is 13 amino acids. Trimming left V 3 bases short and J 10 bases short, with 10 bases between. CDR1 and CDR2 (germline): SGHAT, FQNNGV. The CDR3 coding sequence is TGTGCCAGCAGCTTGAGTCGAATCTCACCCCTCCACTTT. Protein product: CASSLSRISPLHF. Full variable domain (remainder filled in from reference TRBV11-2 and TRBJ1-6): EAGVAQSPRYKIIEKRQSVAFWCNPISGHATLYWYQQILGQGPKLLIQFQNNGVVDDSQLPKDRFSAERLKGVDSTLKIQPAKLEDSAVYLCASSLSRISPLHFGNGTRLTVT.

V gene TRBV16 combines with J gene TRBJ1-1; 9 bases match TRBD1. Trimming removed 2 bases from V and 5 bases from J; junction bases left unmatched: 6. The germline CDR1 and CDR2 sequences are KGHSY and FQNENV. The CDR3 covers 15 residues. CDR3 region: CASSQEQGAWTEAFF. The CDR3 DNA follows: TGTGCCAGCAGCCAAGAACAGGGGGCCTGGACTGAAGCTTTCTTT.

The chain couples TRBV6-5 to TRBJ2-7, with TRBD2 as a possible D gene (7 bases). CDR3 length: 15 amino acids. Germline V gives CDR1 MNHEY, CDR2 SVGAGI. V was cut by 7 bases and J by 1 base, with 17 bases left in between. CDR3 sequence: CASTPDGGQSYEQYF. In DNA form, the CDR3 reads TGTGCCAGCACCCCCGACGGGGGGCAATCCTACGAGCAGTACTTC.

The CDR3 loop is CASSLDRLPLQETQYF. Here the CDR3 DNA reads TGTGCCAGCAGCTTAGACAGGCTACCCCTCCAAGAGACCCAGTACTTC. The chain is built from TRBV7-8 and TRBJ2-5, with D possibly TRBD1 on 5 matching bases. Germline CDR1 SGHVS, CDR2 FQNEAQ. V lost 1 base, J lost 1 base, and 13 bases lay in between. This CDR3 spans 16 amino acids.

V usage is TRBV7-9 and J usage is TRBJ1-2; D may be TRBD1 (6 bases). In germline, CDR1 is SEHNR, CDR2 FQNEAQ (reference sequence). The length of the CDR3 is 15 residues. V lost 5 bases to trimming and J lost 2 bases, with 15 bases between them. CDR3 residues: CASSQDGRGNYGYTF. DNA of the CDR3: TGTGCCAGCAGCCAAGATGGCAGGGGAAACTATGGCTACACCTTC.

The chain joins TRBV4-1 to TRBJ1-6; D possibly corresponds to TRBD1 (5 bases). Trimming took off 4 bases at V and 6 bases at J, with 22 bases between the two ends. Germline V lookup: CDR1 MGHRA, CDR2 YSYEKL. The CDR3 is made up of 18 amino acids. CDR3 coding DNA: TGCGCCAGCAGCCGCGTGGGTCAGGCAGGGCCCATTAATTCACCCCTCCACTTT. Residues: CASSRVGQAGPINSPLHF.

V and J are TRBV4-2 and TRBJ2-7, with 9 bases aligning to TRBD1. The CDR3 has 15 residues. Germline trimming cut 4 bases from V and 2 bases from J; bases unmatched to any gene: 6. Germline CDR1 and CDR2: LGHNA and YNFKEQ. CDR3 sequence reads: CASSPRTGAAYEQYF. The CDR3 DNA reads as TGTGCCAGCAGCCCCCGGACAGGGGCAGCCTACGAGCAGTACTTC.

The J gene is TRBJ2-7, the V gene TRBV10-2, with D tentatively TRBD1 (7 bases). Trimming left V 10 bases short and J 3 bases short, with 16 bases between. The CDR3 runs to 13 residues. Per germline, CDR1 WSHSY and CDR2 SAAADI. This CDR3 reads CATRGANFYEQYF. CDR3 bases: TGCGCCACCAGGGGGGCAAACTTCTACGAGCAGTACTTC.